This is a list of T cell receptor beta chains from one sample in a study of OX40 agonist ivuxolimab in advanced cancers. Libraries were prepared by immunoSEQ multiplex PCR; TCRdb keeps only in-frame clonotypes and omits some of them. The table shows some 20,000 clones, with 87% occurring only once. Sequenced here: CD4+ or CD8+ T cells sorted from blood, sampled in a trial of the OX40 agonist ivuxolimab. The receptors shown here come from an adult with an advanced solid tumor such as melanoma, head and neck, liver or kidney cancer. Each CDR3 is given with its conserved first and last residue. Each record gives: J gene, V gene, clone size, D gene, CDR3 protein, CDR3 DNA. D genes are given only for firm matches. Not every row has a clone size; where given, it reads once, few, many or a size class.

TRBJ2-7 | TRBV28 | - | - | CASSSRAAEQYF | TGTGCCAGCAGTTCCCGGGCAGCCGAGCAGTACTTC
TRBJ2-7 | TRBV27 | - | TRBD1 | CASSLSGTGPSSYEQYF | TGTGCCAGCAGTTTGTCGGGGACAGGGCCTTCCTCCTACGAGCAGTACTTC
TRBJ2-1 | TRBV19 | - | TRBD2 | CASSIKGSGGATEQFF | TGTGCCAGTAGTATAAAGGGGAGCGGGGGGGCCACTGAGCAGTTCTTC
TRBJ2-3 | TRBV19 | - | - | CASSSGDSTDTQYF | TGTGCCAGTAGTTCAGGGGATAGCACAGATACGCAGTATTTT
TRBJ1-1 | TRBV19 | - | TRBD1 | CASSIGTGTGTEAFF | TGTGCCAGTAGTATAGGTACCGGGACAGGGACCGAAGCTTTCTTT
TRBJ2-5 | TRBV5-6 | - | TRBD1 | CASSLTGQGIPETQYF | TGTGCCAGCAGCTTGACGGGACAGGGGATCCCAGAGACCCAGTACTTC
TRBJ2-2 | TRBV11-3 | - | - | CASSDRDTGELFF | TGTGCCAGCAGCGACAGAGACACCGGGGAGCTGTTTTTT
TRBJ2-6 | TRBV9 | - | TRBD1 | CASSVESIRGRMSGANVLTF | TGTGCCAGCAGCGTAGAGTCTATCAGGGGGCGTATGTCTGGGGCCAACGTCCTGACTTTC
TRBJ1-1 | TRBV25-1 | medium-sized | - | CASSESVALNTEAFF | TGTGCCAGCAGTGAATCAGTCGCCCTGAACACTGAAGCTTTCTTT
TRBJ2-7 | TRBV9 | - | TRBD2 | CASSVGGGTYEQYF | TGTGCCAGCAGCGTAGGGGGGGGAACCTACGAGCAGTACTTC
TRBJ2-3 | TRBV9 | once | - | CASSVQGGLTDTQYF | TGTGCCAGCAGCGTACAGGGGGGGCTCACAGATACGCAGTATTTT
TRBJ1-2 | TRBV7-2 | - | TRBD1 | CASSPPGGAYGYTF | TGTGCCAGCAGCCCACCAGGGGGGGCATATGGCTACACCTTC
TRBJ1-3 | TRBV25-1 | - | TRBD1 | CASSEYRTGTRNTIYF | TGTGCCAGCAGTGAATACAGGACAGGGACAAGAAACACCATATATTTT
TRBJ2-7 | TRBV27 | - | - | CASSETRAYEQYF | TGTGCCAGCAGTGAAACCCGGGCCTACGAGCAGTACTTC
TRBJ2-2 | TRBV6-5 | - | - | CASTPLVGGPGELFF | TGTGCCAGCACCCCACTCGTGGGGGGGCCCGGGGAGCTGTTTTTT
TRBJ2-3 | TRBV7-9 | - | - | CASSSDRFSTDTQYF | TGTGCCAGCAGCTCAGACAGGTTTAGCACAGATACGCAGTATTTT
TRBJ2-2 | TRBV10-3 | once | TRBD1 | CAIPKSGGTGNTGELFF | TGTGCCATCCCCAAGAGCGGTGGGACAGGGAACACCGGGGAGCTGTTTTTT
TRBJ2-1 | TRBV15 | - | - | CATSRHGESSYNEQFF | TGTGCCACCAGCAGGCACGGCGAGAGCTCCTACAATGAGCAGTTCTTC
TRBJ1-1 | TRBV9 | - | - | CASSPRGRLNTEAFF | TGTGCCAGCAGCCCCCGGGGGAGATTGAACACTGAAGCTTTCTTT
TRBJ1-1 | TRBV12-2 | - | - | CASRRSGGTTEAFF | TGTGCAAGTCGCCGCTCCGGGGGGACCACTGAAGCTTTCTTT
TRBJ2-2 | TRBV2 | - | - | CASIPLFGSGELFF | TGTGCCAGCATCCCCTTATTTGGGTCCGGGGAGCTGTTTTTT
TRBJ2-7 | TRBV9 | - | - | CASSPFGWNNEQYF | TGTGCCAGCAGCCCGTTTGGGTGGAACAACGAGCAGTACTTC
TRBJ2-6 | TRBV7-6 | - | TRBD1 | CASSLARDRAGANVLTF | TGTGCCAGCAGCTTAGCCCGGGACAGGGCTGGGGCCAACGTCCTGACTTTC
TRBJ2-1 | TRBV9 | once | - | CASSGAANEQFF | TGTGCCAGCAGCGGGGCCGCCAATGAGCAGTTCTTC